The sequence of this TCR beta chain was determined in a study of neoadjuvant anti-PD-1 for oral cavity cancer (dated by TCRdb to about 2021). General notes on the study: Before undergoing curative-intent surgical resection, most patients got three to four biweekly nivolumab doses at 3 mg/kg. A fourth nivolumab dose was given around day 43 to patients without progression, and definitive surgical resection was performed in those patients on days 50-56. A roughly 33% response rate was observed in the parent correlative cohort, in which around 12 patients were included. Under RECIST 1.1, a patient counted as a responder if showing complete response, partial response or stable disease, and as a non-responder if showing progression.

For deep sequencing, each PBMC sample was run in six replicates, with libraries mostly built from approximately 0.45 ug of input genomic DNA. Following the manufacturer's instructions, the team built TCRbeta libraries using the immunoSEQ hsTCRbeta kit. The finished libraries were brought together in one pool at roughly 3 nM, which was then read using an Illumina NovaSeq 6000 S4 flow cell. Turning to the authors' computational methods: Raw data preprocessing and quality control were performed with the immunoSEQ Analyzer. The analysis was restricted to productive rearrangements, with each unique CDR3 amino acid sequence defining a clonotype. Repertoire clonality was estimated as the Gini-Simpson index, which was computed with the R package tcR. Gini indices were compared with Student's t test, and associations with tumor size change were assessed by Pearson correlation. Held by TCRdb, this immuneACCESS table contains in-frame sequences only and omits some clones. Under half of the omission traces to an unresolved V gene where checked; the cause of the rest is unknown. V and J calls and clone size come straight from that table; D and trimming were deduced from the DNA. The sample records fewer than 20,000 clones, less than 80% of which are singletons. Around 2.5% of the sample is in the top ten clones.

This specimen's time point label, per the study, means: before neoadjuvant nivolumab. Patients had been newly diagnosed with stage II-IVA oral cavity squamous cell carcinoma, and no prior systemic or radiation treatment had been given to the patients. Everyone in the cohort had locally advanced, HPV-negative oral cavity squamous cell carcinoma. No culture maintenance or expansion was done, as the peripheral blood mononuclear cells went straight to analysis. Samples were obtained from a longitudinal correlative study of a single-arm phase II trial of neoadjuvant nivolumab in oral cavity squamous cell carcinoma. Genomic DNA-based TCRbeta sequencing was performed on subject-matched pre- and post-treatment PBMCs and tumors from three responders and three non-responders. Peripheral blood mononuclear cells were drawn once before nivolumab treatment and a second time after treatment, when surgery took place. The Maxwell RSC DNA from Cells kit was used to isolate genomic DNA from PBMCs.

The research as a whole found: Higher pretreatment blood Treg/Th17 ratios correlated with both higher pretreatment blood TCRbeta clonality and lower post-treatment tumor TCRbeta clonality. Only a few patients per response group were included in the TCR analyses, and larger cohorts for validation were called for by the authors. After neoadjuvant nivolumab, T cell clonality (Gini index) in PBMCs was significantly higher in non-responders than in responders.

Including cysteine and phenylalanine, the CDR3 has 14 amino acids. The entry retains the CDR3 DNA only, 42 bases that are in frame from base 1. The germline V gene (reference sequence) sets CDR1 to SGHNT and CDR2 to YYREEE. Trimming takes 0 bases from V and 10 bases from J, and the germline ends sit 16 bases apart. A remark on this clone: This receptor's antigen is unknown. No much larger clonotype is one base removed from it; base qualities were not supplied.

This specimen was PBMCs, taken before nivolumab (anti-PD-1) treatment. Recombination connected TRBV5-4 to TRBJ1-2, and perhaps TRBD1 as D gene, on 5 matching bases. The TCR comes from a person aged 35-80 years with oral cavity squamous cell carcinoma. The nucleotide sequence is given as TGTGCCAGCAGCTTGGGATCTATAGGGACCAACTACACCTTC. This gives the protein CASSLGSIGTNYTF.